Each of the 18 T cell receptor beta chains below was sequenced from the same sample in a study of cytomegalovirus exposure and HLA in healthy donors. The PCR ran on 60 Vbeta and 13 Jbeta primers. Sequenced by immunoSEQ multiplex PCR; TCRdb stores in-frame clones only, minus some. The repertoire has roughly 170,000 clones, roughly 80% of them found once; the top ten carry less than 3%. Sequencing was performed on PBMCs. These receptors were obtained from a female donor in good health and CMV-seronegative.

The V and J genes are TRBV27 and TRBJ2-7; tentative D call: TRBD2 (5 bases). The germline gives CDR1 MNHEY, CDR2 SMNVEV (reference sequence). This CDR3 spans 15 amino acids. V shed 2 bases and J shed 6 bases, with 17 bases lying between them. CDR3 nucleotides: TGTGCCAGCAGTTTAGCGGCCGGGGATGCGACCGAGCAGTACTTC. As protein: CASSLAAGDATEQYF.

The chain is built from TRBV28 and TRBJ1-5; TRBD1 is a possible D gene (5 bases). The CDR3 covers 13 residues. Germline loops: CDR1 MDHEN, CDR2 SYDVKM. V dropped 8 bases and J dropped 0 bases, with 8 bases sitting between them. The CDR3 DNA is TGTGCCAGCCACAGGCTTAGCAATCAGCCCCAGCATTTT. It codes for CASHRLSNQPQHF.

V gene TRBV5-1 combines with J gene TRBJ1-4; the D gene is possibly TRBD1 (6 bases). CDR1 and CDR2 from the germline V gene are SGHRS and YFSETQ. There are 14 residues in the CDR3. With 2 bases removed from V and 4 bases from J, the gap between germline ends came to 9 bases. CDR3 sequence (DNA): TGCGCCAGCAGCTTCGGACAGATTAATGAAAAACTGTTTTTT. Translation: CASSFGQINEKLFF.

V and J are TRBV7-9 and TRBJ2-3; possibly TRBD2 for D (7 bases). Trimming left V 1 base short and J 2 bases short, with 16 bases between. CDR1 and CDR2 from the germline V gene are SEHNR and FQNEAQ (reference sequence). The CDR3 extends over 17 amino acids. CDR3 sequence (DNA): TGTGCCAGCAGCTTAGGCGGTTGGGGGGGCGACACAGATACGCAGTATTTT. Translating gives CASSLGGWGGDTDTQYF.

This sequence joins TRBV4-3 and TRBJ1-6; 9 bases are shared with TRBD1. The CDR3 contains 16 residues. Germline V gene sequence: CDR1 LGHNA, CDR2 YSLEER. Trimming removed 0 bases from V and 8 bases from J; junction bases left unmatched: 5. In nucleotides, the CDR3 is TGCGCCAGCAGCCAAGATGCCGGGACAGGGTATTCACCCCTCCACTTT. Translation gives CASSQDAGTGYSPLHF.

V and J are TRBV14 and TRBJ1-4, with D uncertain. The V end was cut by 6 bases, the J end by 9 bases, with 17 bases between. The CDR3 is 14 residues long. The V gene's germline CDR1 is SGHDN and CDR2 FVKESK. The CDR3 reads CASSPDLGVQKLFF. CDR3 nucleotides: TGTGCCAGCAGTCCTGATTTGGGAGTGCAAAAACTGTTTTTT.

The sample holds one count of this clone. CDR3 coding DNA: TGTGCCAGTAGTATAGTCAGCGGCAATGAGCAGTTCTTC. It is translated as CASSIVSGNEQFF. The chain links TRBV19 to TRBJ2-1; tentative D call: TRBD2 (5 bases). The CDR3 is made up of 13 amino acids. The germline V gene has CDR1 LNHDA and CDR2 SQIVND (reference sequence). V was clipped by 1 base and J by 6 bases, with 7 bases between them.

Concerning this clone: Other DNA variants within this sample encode the same CDR3. CDR3 residues: CASSLPGSGTEKLFF. CDR3 DNA: TGTGCCAGCAGTTTACCTGGGTCGGGAACCGAAAAACTGTTTTTT. The chain uses TRBV28 and TRBJ1-4; D not resolved. The V end was cut by 2 bases, the J end by 8 bases, with 15 bases between. The CDR3 length is 15 residues. Germline-derived CDR1 and CDR2 are MDHEN and SYDVKM.

The CDR3 spells CASSGAENTIYF. The CDR3 DNA is TGTGCCAGCAGCGGCGCGGAGAACACCATATATTTT. The chain combines TRBV9 with TRBJ1-3; no reliable D call. From germline, CDR1 is SGDLS and CDR2 YYNGEE. This CDR3 region has 12 residues. V dropped 3 bases and J dropped 7 bases, with 8 bases sitting between them.

The rearrangement links TRBV6-1 to TRBJ1-4; D gene ambiguous. In germline, CDR1 is MNHNS, CDR2 SASEGT. The V end lost 6 bases, the J end lost 5 bases, and 10 bases lay between the germline ends. This CDR3 spans 13 amino acids. The CDR3 nucleotides are TGTGCCAGCAGGGGAGGCGGAAATGAAAAACTGTTTTTT. It encodes CASRGGGNEKLFF.

The genes are TRBV4-3 and TRBJ2-7; D gene unclear. Germline V lookup: CDR1 LGHNA, CDR2 YSLEER. V was trimmed by 1 base and J by 3 bases, leaving 7 bases between them. This CDR3 is built from 13 residues. The CDR3 sequence is CASSQGGYYEQYF. For the CDR3, the DNA is TGCGCCAGCAGCCAAGGCGGCTACTACGAGCAGTACTTC.

The chain couples TRBV25-1 to TRBJ2-7; TRBD1 aligns across 7 bases. This CDR3 has 13 residues. Trimming at V came to 6 bases and at J to 6 bases, leaving 8 bases not matched to a gene. Germline V CDR1 and CDR2: MGHDK, SYGVNS. CDR3 sequence reads: CASRTGRGLEQYF. The CDR3 DNA is TGTGCCAGCAGGACGGGAAGGGGGCTCGAGCAGTACTTC.

The chain links TRBV28 to TRBJ2-1, with 10 bases that match TRBD2. The V segment lost 6 bases and the J segment 8 bases; nucleotides outside the gene matches: 13. Germline CDR1 is MDHEN and CDR2 is SYDVKM. This CDR3 has 16 amino acids. CDR3 coding DNA: TGTGCCAGCAGGAGCGCCCTAGCGGGAGTTGGGGATGAGCAGTTCTTC. Amino acid sequence: CASRSALAGVGDEQFF.

This clone appeared a single time. CDR3 protein: CASSLSRLAGSYEQYF. The CDR3 region has the DNA TGTGCCAGCAGTTTATCGAGGCTAGCGGGATCCTACGAGCAGTACTTC. V and J are TRBV27 and TRBJ2-5; 9 nucleotides agree with TRBD2. The DNA end lines up better with TRBJ2-7; the J call may be wrong. This CDR3 region has 16 residues. Germline CDR1 reads MNHEY; CDR2 reads SMNVEV (reference sequence).

The CDR3 loop reads CASSVQGSETQYF. Written as DNA, the CDR3 is TGTGCCAGCAGCGTACAGGGTTCAGAGACCCAGTACTTC. The J gene is TRBJ2-5, the V gene TRBV5-4; weak D call: TRBD1 (6 bases). The CDR3 sequence is 13 residues long. V was trimmed by 4 bases and J by 4 bases, leaving 11 bases between them. Germline V lookup: CDR1 SGHNT, CDR2 YYREEE (reference sequence).

The rearrangement joins TRBV30 to TRBJ2-7; weak D call: TRBD2 (6 bases). V dropped 5 bases and J dropped 3 bases, with 20 bases sitting between them. Germline CDR1 is GTSNPN and CDR2 is SVGIG (reference sequence). The CDR3 length is 15 residues. CDR3 sequence: CAWLPRGVLDYEQYF. CDR3 coding DNA: TGTGCCTGGCTCCCCCGCGGGGTACTCGACTACGAGCAGTACTTC.

The V gene is TRBV5-8, the J gene TRBJ2-1; 15 bases agree with TRBD2. CDR1 and CDR2 (germline): SGHTS, YDEGEE. The CDR3 is 14 amino acids. V was clipped by 4 bases and J by 16 bases; unmatched bases: 9. DNA for the CDR3: TGTGCCAGCAGCCTAGGACTAGCGGGAGGGCCACCCTTCTTC. Its translation: CASSLGLAGGPPFF.

The chain couples TRBV27 to TRBJ2-2, with a weak D call TRBD2 (6 bases). Germline lookup yields CDR1 MNHEY and CDR2 SMNVEV (reference sequence). The CDR3 has 17 amino acids. V lost 6 bases, J lost 0 bases, and 17 bases lay in between. Here the CDR3 DNA reads TGTGCCAGCAGCAGTTTATTGGAGGGTCCGAACACCGGGGAGCTGTTTTTT. Amino acid sequence: CASSSLLEGPNTGELFF.